This TCR beta chain was found in a study of shared clonotypes between healthy human individuals. Overall study: Each donor contributed plates that comprised three CD4 naive, three CD4 memory, two CD8 naive and one CD8 memory. Study findings and constraints: Clonotype sharing among donors was thought likely to change with sequencing depth.

The protocol was immunoSEQ multiplex PCR, while the TCRdb copy is restricted to in-frame clones and leaves out a portion. Of about 2.4 million clones in the sample, more than 80% are singletons; the top ten hold around 0.15%. The V end was cut by 5 bases, the J end by 2 bases, with 10 bases between. Germline CDR1 is SEHNR and CDR2 is FQNEAQ (reference sequence). This CDR3 comprises 14 residues. As regards this clone: Its antigen is currently unknown.

The rearrangement links TRBV7-9 to TRBJ1-5; D is ambiguous. The sequenced material came from naive CD4+ T cells sorted from blood. Subset indicated: CD45RA+ positively selected. The TCR was taken from a man aged 18 to 29 in good health. CDR3 amino acids: CASSRVEGNQPQHF. Here the CDR3 DNA reads TGTGCCAGCAGCAGGGTAGAGGGCAATCAGCCCCAGCATTTT.